The 11 T cell receptor beta chains given below trace back to one sample, sequenced in a study of control samples from healthy donors and cancer patients (TCRdb year 2020). The library was obtained by the immunoSEQ multiplex PCR assay. The clones in this table, taken by TCRdb from immuneACCESS, are in-frame only. Not every clone is retained; where verified, under half of the shortfall comes from an unresolved V gene, and the cause of the rest is unknown. This sample lists around 140,000 clones; roughly 93% were detected once. The ten top clones hold 5.5% to 7.5% of the sample. Source material: blood. The receptors were gathered from a man between 18 and 29 years old in good health.

The chain recombines TRBV11-3 with TRBJ2-5, with no clear D. The CDR3 extends over 14 amino acids. Germline-derived CDR1 and CDR2 are SGHNT and YENEEA. V dropped 3 bases and J dropped 2 bases, with 10 bases sitting between them. For the CDR3, the DNA is TGTGCCAGCAGCTTTGGACCCAATCAAGAGACCCAGTACTTC. Translation: CASSFGPNQETQYF.

J is TRBJ2-7 and V is TRBV11-1, with a tentative D call TRBD1 (6 bases). The CDR3 extends over 14 amino acids. From germline, CDR1 is SGHAT and CDR2 FQDESV (reference sequence). Trimming cost V 3 bases and J 4 bases, with 13 bases left between them. CDR3 coding DNA: TGTGCCAGCAGCTTTTCGACAGGAGCGTACGAGCAGTACTTC. Translation gives CASSFSTGAYEQYF.

The gene calls are TRBV28 and TRBJ1-1; no firm D call. This CDR3 region has 14 residues. The germline gives CDR1 MDHEN, CDR2 SYDVKM. With 5 bases removed from V and 1 base from J, the gap between germline ends came to 11 bases. The CDR3 DNA is TGTGCCAGCAGTCCCCTAACGGGGAACACTGAAGCTTTCTTT. Translated, it gives CASSPLTGNTEAFF.

This clone was seen just once. The V gene is TRBV11-2, the J gene TRBJ1-1, with D hard to call. There are 16 residues in the CDR3. Germline V gives CDR1 SGHAT, CDR2 FQNNGV. Trimming stripped 2 bases from V and 0 bases from J, with 13 bases between. The CDR3 sequence: CASSLIGGNMNTEAFF. DNA of the CDR3: TGTGCCAGCAGCTTAATAGGAGGCAACATGAACACTGAAGCTTTCTTT. Full variable domain (remainder filled in from reference TRBV11-2 and TRBJ1-1): EAGVAQSPRYKIIEKRQSVAFWCNPISGHATLYWYQQILGQGPKLLIQFQNNGVVDDSQLPKDRFSAERLKGVDSTLKIQPAKLEDSAVYLCASSLIGGNMNTEAFFGQGTRLTVV.

The chain couples TRBV5-4 to TRBJ1-2; D is unclear. The CDR3 has 17 residues. Between the trimmed V and J ends, which lost 7 bases and 8 bases, there was a span of 30 bases. CDR1 is SGHNT and CDR2 is YYREEE in the germline V gene (reference sequence). The CDR3 sequence is CASWKTGSPSSSKGYTF. For the CDR3, the DNA is TGTGCCAGCTGGAAGACCGGGTCCCCTTCGTCGTCCAAAGGCTACACCTTC.

As concerns this clone: At one end, the junction sequence differs from germline, possibly due to a read error. The rearrangement uses TRBV19 and TRBJ2-7; tentative D call: TRBD1 (5 bases). Germline V CDR1 and CDR2: LNHDA, SQIVND (reference sequence). The CDR3 loop spans 14 amino acids. CDR3 DNA: TGTGCCAGTAGTATAGATCTCCACCAGGGCTCCAACCCCTTC. This sequence encodes CASSIDLHQGSNPF.

The gene calls are TRBV7-2 and TRBJ2-3; 7 nucleotides align to TRBD2. With V trimmed by 5 bases and J by 0 bases, 11 bases remained unmatched. The germline CDR1 and CDR2 sequences are SGHTA and FQGNSA. The CDR3 length is 17 residues. CDR3 coding DNA: TGTGCCAGCAGCCCTTCCCGACAGCGGGGAAGCACAGATACGCAGTATTTT. This sequence encodes CASSPSRQRGSTDTQYF.

Here the CDR3 reads CASSYSGQSAKNIQYF. As DNA, the CDR3 is TGTGCCAGCAGTTACTCGGGACAGTCAGCCAAAAACATTCAGTACTTC. The rearrangement links TRBV6-2 or TRBV6-3 to TRBJ2-4, with 7 positions matching TRBD1. This CDR3 has 16 amino acids. Trimming cost V 0 bases and J 0 bases; bases outside gene matches: 2. Germline CDR1 and CDR2: MNHEY and SVGEGT.

This clone was seen a single time. V and J are TRBV30 and TRBJ1-5; 7 nucleotides match TRBD1. Germline loops: CDR1 GTSNPN, CDR2 SVGIG (reference sequence). This CDR3 region has 14 residues. V shed 2 bases and J 7 bases; nucleotides not matched to a gene: 8. The CDR3 spells CAWSTGNRGQPQHF. The CDR3 DNA follows: TGTGCCTGGAGTACAGGGAACAGGGGCCAGCCCCAGCATTTT.

Here the CDR3 reads CASSPRPPTGSQETQYF. The CDR3 DNA sequence: TGTGCCAGCAGCCCCAGACCCCCCACAGGGAGCCAAGAGACCCAGTACTTC. This rearrangement joins TRBV3-1 (or the pseudogene TRBV3-2) to TRBJ2-5; tentative D call: TRBD1 (6 bases). With 4 bases removed from V and 1 base from J, the gap between germline ends came to 19 bases. Germline CDR1 and CDR2: LGHDT and YNNKEL (reference sequence). This CDR3 is built from 17 residues.

V and J are TRBV28 and TRBJ1-2; 10 bases line up with TRBD1. The CDR3 extends over 14 amino acids. CDR1 and CDR2 (germline): MDHEN, SYDVKM. Losses at the gene ends were 3 bases for V and 5 bases for J; bases not matched to a gene: 3. The CDR3, as DNA: TGTGCCAGCAGTTTGACAGGGGGCGGTTATGGCTACACCTTC. Protein: CASSLTGGGYGYTF.